This entry lists 2 T cell receptor beta chains sequenced from one sample in a study of early T cells in non-severe SARS-CoV-2 infection (dated by TCRdb to the early 2020s). Libraries were built with 5' RACE. TCRdb lists the instrument as NextSeq 500. TCRdb reprocessing: public reads trimmed at Q25 with fastp, clones called with MiXCR, in-frame beta chains kept. Every distinct CDR3 protein forms one entry, paired with its most common genes and DNA. This sample holds around 25,000 distinct CDR3 sequences; 4.5% to 7% were observed only once. 2% to 3% of the sample is taken by the ten largest. Specimen: whole blood. All receptors come from an adult who was a healthcare worker with PCR-confirmed SARS-CoV-2 infection or an uninfected control (not recorded which).

Many counts were recorded for this clonotype. This sequence joins TRBV7-9 and TRBJ2-5; tentatively, D is TRBD1 (5 bases). The CDR3 length is 14 residues. Trimming took off 3 bases at V and 4 bases at J, with 12 bases between the two ends. The V gene's germline CDR1 is SEHNR and CDR2 FQNEAQ (reference sequence). CDR3 bases: TGTGCCAGCAGCTTTTGGGGCTCGGGAGAGACCCAGTACTTC. Protein: CASSFWGSGETQYF.

This clonotype was recorded many times. The genes are TRBV6-2 or TRBV6-3 and TRBJ2-1, with 8 bases fitting TRBD2. CDR3 length equals 12 residues. J lost 7 bases, V lost 7 bases, and 3 bases had no gene match. CDR1 and CDR2 (germline): MNHEY, SVGEGT. CDR3 DNA sequence: TGTGCCAGCACCCAGCGGGGGAATGAGCAGTTCTTC. Protein: CASTQRGNEQFF.